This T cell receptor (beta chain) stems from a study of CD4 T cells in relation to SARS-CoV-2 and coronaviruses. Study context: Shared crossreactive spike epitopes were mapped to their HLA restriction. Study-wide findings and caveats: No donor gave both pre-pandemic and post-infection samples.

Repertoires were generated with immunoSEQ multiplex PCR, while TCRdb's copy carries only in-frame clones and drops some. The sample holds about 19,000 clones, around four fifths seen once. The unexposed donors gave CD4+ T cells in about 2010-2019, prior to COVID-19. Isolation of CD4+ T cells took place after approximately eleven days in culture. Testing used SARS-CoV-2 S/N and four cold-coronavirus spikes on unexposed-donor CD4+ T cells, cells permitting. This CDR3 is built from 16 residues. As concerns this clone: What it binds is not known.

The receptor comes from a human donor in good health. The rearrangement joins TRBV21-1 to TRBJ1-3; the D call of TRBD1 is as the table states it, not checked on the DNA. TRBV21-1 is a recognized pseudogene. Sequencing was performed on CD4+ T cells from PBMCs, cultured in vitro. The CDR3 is CASSWVTGSTGNTIYF. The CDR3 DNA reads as TGTGCCAGCAGCTGGGTAACAGGGTCGACTGGAAACACCATATATTTT.